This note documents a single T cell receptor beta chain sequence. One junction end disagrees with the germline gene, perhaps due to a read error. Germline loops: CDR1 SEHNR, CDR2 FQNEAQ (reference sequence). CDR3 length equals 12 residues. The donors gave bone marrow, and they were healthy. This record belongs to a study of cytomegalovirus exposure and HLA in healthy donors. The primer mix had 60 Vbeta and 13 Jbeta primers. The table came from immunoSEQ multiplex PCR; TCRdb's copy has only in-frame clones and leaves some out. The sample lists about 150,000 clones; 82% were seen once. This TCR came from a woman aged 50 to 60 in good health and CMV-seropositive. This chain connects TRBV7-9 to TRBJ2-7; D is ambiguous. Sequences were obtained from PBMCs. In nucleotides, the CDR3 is TGTTCCAGCAGCTTAGGTACCTACGAGCAGTACTTC. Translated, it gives CSSSLGTYEQYF.